Below, one T cell receptor beta chain is given with its context. Its antigen remains undetermined. Base qualities are not provided; no much larger clone lies one nucleotide away. The trial excluded patients who had a history of autoimmune disease or who were on systemic immunosuppression. In every dose cohort, peripheral blood was drawn for TCR sequencing at baseline, cycle 4 day 1, and cycle 7 day 1. Samples were obtained from an open-label, multicenter, first-in-human phase I dose-escalation trial of ivuxolimab. Adults with locally advanced or metastatic head and neck squamous cell, hepatocellular, melanoma or renal cell carcinoma were enrolled in the trial. Before TCR sequencing, CD4+ T cells and CD8+ T cells from peripheral blood were sorted into separate populations. Genomic DNA was extracted from sorted cells for sequencing of the TCRbeta CDR3 region. TCRbeta CDR3 regions were sequenced using the immunoSEQ Assay. TCRdb took this table from immuneACCESS and kept in-frame rearrangements with V and J called. Such tables lack part of the clones; where checked against another copy, unresolved V genes explain under half of the gap, and the rest is unexplained. The sample table records 22,000 or so clones; 85% to 90% of these occur just once. 21% of the sample is taken by the ten largest.

This entry belongs to a study of OX40 agonist ivuxolimab in advanced cancers. Background on the whole study: Ivuxolimab was an agonistic, fully human IgG2 monoclonal antibody directed against OX40 (CD134), a costimulatory receptor. Intravenous ivuxolimab was administered to patients every 2 weeks at six dose levels: 0.01, 0.1, 0.3, 1.5, 3 and 10 mg/kg. Among the roughly 54 dose-escalation patients, 19 had hepatocellular carcinoma, about 15 melanoma, 9 renal cell carcinoma and 9 head and neck cancer. In the dose-escalation cohort, 82.7% of patients were male, and the mean age was approximately 60 years, with a range of roughly 20 to 85. Patients were allowed to have had prior anti-PD-1, anti-PD-L1 or anti-CTLA-4 therapy, and around 40% of the dose-escalation patients had previously received checkpoint inhibitors. Partial responses occurred in three dose-escalation patients: two with cutaneous melanoma and one with hepatocellular carcinoma. Peripheral TCRbeta sequencing aimed to test whether ivuxolimab altered TCR sequence diversity and caused clonal T-cell expansion. The paper covers the monotherapy dose-escalation part of the phase I ivuxolimab trial, which included N of about 50 patients. Broad study findings and their caveats: After ivuxolimab, more expanded clones were found on average in CD8+ T cells than in CD4+ T cells. Low levels of normalized T-cell clonal expansion were also seen in some patients who did not respond. At doses of 0.1 to 3.0 mg/kg, clonal expansion of both CD4+ and CD8+ blood T cells was observed from baseline to week 6. In the 0.1-3.0 mg/kg groups, partial responders were among the patients with the lowest normalized peripheral clonal expansion, particularly in CD8+ T cells. The antigen specificity of the clonally expanded peripheral T cells was not determined.

The germline V gene yields SGHNT for CDR1 and YENEEA for CDR2. The cysteine opens and the phenylalanine closes a CDR3 of 18 amino acids. Only the CDR3 portion is preserved as DNA: 54 bases, with reading frame beginning at the first base. Trimmed from V: 1 base; trimmed from J: 3 bases; junction bases lacking a gene match: 12. Sequenced here: CD4+ or CD8+ T cells sorted from blood, sampled in a trial of the OX40 agonist ivuxolimab. The chain joins TRBV11-3 to TRBJ2-7, and 10 junctional nucleotides match TRBD2. The TCR originated in an adult with an advanced solid tumor such as melanoma, head and neck, liver or kidney cancer. The CDR3: CASSLGVTASGRDYEQYF. The DNA reads as follows: TGTGCCAGCAGCTTAGGAGTGACAGCTAGCGGGAGAGACTACGAGCAGTACTTC.